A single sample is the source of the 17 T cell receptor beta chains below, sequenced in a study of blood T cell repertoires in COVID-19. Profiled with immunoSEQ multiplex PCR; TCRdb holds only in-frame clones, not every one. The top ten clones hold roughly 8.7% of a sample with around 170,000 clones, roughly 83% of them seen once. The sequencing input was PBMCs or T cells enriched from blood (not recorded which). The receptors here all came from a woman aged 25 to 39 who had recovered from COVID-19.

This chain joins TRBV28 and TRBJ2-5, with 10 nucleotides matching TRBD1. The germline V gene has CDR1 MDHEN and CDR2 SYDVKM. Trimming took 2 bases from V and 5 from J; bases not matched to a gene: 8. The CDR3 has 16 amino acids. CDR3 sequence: CASSLSRQGAGETQYF. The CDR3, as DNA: TGTGCCAGCAGTTTAAGTAGACAGGGGGCGGGGGAGACCCAGTACTTC.

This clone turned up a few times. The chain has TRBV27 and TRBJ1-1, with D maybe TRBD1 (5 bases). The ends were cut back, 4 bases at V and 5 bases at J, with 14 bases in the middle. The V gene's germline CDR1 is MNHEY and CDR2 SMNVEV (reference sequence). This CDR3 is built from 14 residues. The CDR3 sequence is CASSSPQGRTEAFF. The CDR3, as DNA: TGTGCCAGCAGTTCCCCCCAGGGCAGGACTGAAGCTTTCTTT.

CDR3 nucleotide sequence: TGTGCCAGCAGTGAAGGACCGGGACAGGGGGCATTATGGACTGAAGCTTTCTTT. Its protein product is CASSEGPGQGALWTEAFF. The chain couples TRBV2 to TRBJ1-1; TRBD1 matches at 12 bases. CDR1 and CDR2 from the germline V gene are SNHLY and FYNNEI. Trimming removed 1 base from V and 5 bases from J; junction bases left unmatched: 11. The CDR3 runs to 18 residues.

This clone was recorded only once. Here the CDR3 DNA reads TGTGCCAGCAGCAAATATCTCCAAGGTCGGTGGAGTTTGGCTAATGAAAAACTGTTTTTT. It specifies CASSKYLQGRWSLANEKLFF. The chain carries TRBV6-6 and TRBJ1-4; D is unclear. Germline V CDR1 and CDR2: MNHNY, SVGAGI (reference sequence). Deletions cut 6 bases from V and 3 bases from J, with 29 bases between. The CDR3 runs 20 residues.

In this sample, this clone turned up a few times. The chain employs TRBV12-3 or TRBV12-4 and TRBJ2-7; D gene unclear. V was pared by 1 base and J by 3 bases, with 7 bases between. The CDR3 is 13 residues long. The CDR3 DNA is TGTGCCAGCAGTTTAGGACACATCTACGAGCAGTACTTC. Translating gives CASSLGHIYEQYF.

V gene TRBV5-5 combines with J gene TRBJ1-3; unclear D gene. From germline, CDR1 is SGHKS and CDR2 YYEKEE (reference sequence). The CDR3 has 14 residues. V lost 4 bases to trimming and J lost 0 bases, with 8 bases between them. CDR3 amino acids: CASSSGLSGNTIYF. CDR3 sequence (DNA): TGTGCCAGCAGCAGCGGCCTCTCTGGAAACACCATATATTTT.

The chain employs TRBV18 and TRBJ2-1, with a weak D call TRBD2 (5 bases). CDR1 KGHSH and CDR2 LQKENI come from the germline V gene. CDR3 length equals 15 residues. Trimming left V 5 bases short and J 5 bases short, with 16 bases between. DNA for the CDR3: TGTGCCAGCTCAGCCGGGGAGCCCGACCACAATGAGCAGTTCTTC. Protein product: CASSAGEPDHNEQFF.

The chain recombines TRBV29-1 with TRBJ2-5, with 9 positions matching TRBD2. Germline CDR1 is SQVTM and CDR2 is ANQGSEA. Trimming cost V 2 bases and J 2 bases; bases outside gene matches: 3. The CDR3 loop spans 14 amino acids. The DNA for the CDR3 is TGCAGCGTTGAATTGGGACTAGCTCAAGAGACCCAGTACTTC. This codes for CSVELGLAQETQYF.

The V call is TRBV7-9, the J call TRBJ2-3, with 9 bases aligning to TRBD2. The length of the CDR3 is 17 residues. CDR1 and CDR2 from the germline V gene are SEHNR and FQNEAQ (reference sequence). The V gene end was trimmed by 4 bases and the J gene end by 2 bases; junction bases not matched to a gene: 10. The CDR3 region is CASSSRTSGPTTDTQYF. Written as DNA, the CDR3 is TGTGCCAGCAGCTCTCGCACTAGCGGGCCTACCACAGATACGCAGTATTTT. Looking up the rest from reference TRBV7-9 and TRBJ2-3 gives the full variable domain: DTGVSQNPRHKITKRGQNVTFRCDPISEHNRLYWYRQTLGQGPEFLTYFQNEAQLEKSRLLSDRFSAERPKGSFSTLEIQRTEQGDSAMYLCASSSRTSGPTTDTQYFGPGTRLTVL.

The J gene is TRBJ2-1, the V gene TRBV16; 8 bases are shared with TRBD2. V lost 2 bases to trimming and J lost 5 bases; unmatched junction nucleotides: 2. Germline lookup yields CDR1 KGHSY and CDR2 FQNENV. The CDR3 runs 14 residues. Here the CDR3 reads CASSQPGGDNEQFF. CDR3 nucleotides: TGTGCCAGCAGCCAACCGGGGGGGGACAATGAGCAGTTCTTC.

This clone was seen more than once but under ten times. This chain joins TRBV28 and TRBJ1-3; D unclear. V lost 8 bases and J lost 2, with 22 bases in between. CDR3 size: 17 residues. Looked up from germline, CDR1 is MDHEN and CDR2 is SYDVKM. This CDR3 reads CASAARGYSPTGNTIYF. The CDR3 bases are TGTGCCAGCGCCGCCCGTGGTTACAGCCCTACTGGAAACACCATATATTTT.

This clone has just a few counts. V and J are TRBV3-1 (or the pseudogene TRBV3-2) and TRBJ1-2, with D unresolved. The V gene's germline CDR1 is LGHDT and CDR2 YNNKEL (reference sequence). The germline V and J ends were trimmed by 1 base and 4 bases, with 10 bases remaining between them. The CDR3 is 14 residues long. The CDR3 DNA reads TGTGCCAGCAGCCAAGGGTGGGCAGGCTATGGCTACACCTTC. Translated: CASSQGWAGYGYTF.

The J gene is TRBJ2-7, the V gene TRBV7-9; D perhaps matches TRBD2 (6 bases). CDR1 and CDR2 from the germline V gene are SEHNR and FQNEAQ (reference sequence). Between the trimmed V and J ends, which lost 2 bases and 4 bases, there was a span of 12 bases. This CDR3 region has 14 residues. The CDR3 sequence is CASSLSLALYEQYF. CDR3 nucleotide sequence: TGTGCCAGCAGCTTAAGCCTAGCGTTATACGAGCAGTACTTC.

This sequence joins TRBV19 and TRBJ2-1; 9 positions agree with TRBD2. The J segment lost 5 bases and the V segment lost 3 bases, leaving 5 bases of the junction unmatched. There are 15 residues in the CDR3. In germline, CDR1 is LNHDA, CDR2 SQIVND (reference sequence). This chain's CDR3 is CASSISLAGNNEQFF. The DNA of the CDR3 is TGTGCCAGTAGTATTAGTCTAGCGGGGAACAATGAGCAGTTCTTC.

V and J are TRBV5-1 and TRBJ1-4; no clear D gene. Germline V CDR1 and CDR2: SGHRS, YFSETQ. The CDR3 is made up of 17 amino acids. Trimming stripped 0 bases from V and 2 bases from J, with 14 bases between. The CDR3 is CASSLDEGERTNEKLFF. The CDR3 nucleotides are TGCGCCAGCAGCTTGGATGAGGGAGAACGGACTAATGAAAAACTGTTTTTT. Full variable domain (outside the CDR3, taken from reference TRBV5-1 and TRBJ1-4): KAGVTQTPRYLIKTRGQQVTLSCSPISGHRSVSWYQQTPGQGLQFLFEYFSETQRNKGNFPGRFSGRQFSNSRSEMNVSTLELGDSALYLCASSLDEGERTNEKLFFGSGTQLSVL.

In nucleotides, the CDR3 is TGTGCCAGCAGCTTGAATCCTAGTCGGGACAATCAGCCCCAGCATTTT. Translated, it gives CASSLNPSRDNQPQHF. The rearrangement uses TRBV5-4 and TRBJ1-5; D uncertain. V gave up 1 base and J gave up 3 bases, with 14 bases separating them. This CDR3 has 16 amino acids. Germline V gives CDR1 SGHNT, CDR2 YYREEE (reference sequence).

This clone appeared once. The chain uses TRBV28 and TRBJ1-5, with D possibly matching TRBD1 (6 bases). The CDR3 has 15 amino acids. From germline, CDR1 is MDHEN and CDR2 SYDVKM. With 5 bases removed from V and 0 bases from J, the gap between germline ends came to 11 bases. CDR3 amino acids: CASSGQYSSNQPQHF. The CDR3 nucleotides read TGTGCCAGCAGTGGACAGTACAGTAGCAATCAGCCCCAGCATTTT.